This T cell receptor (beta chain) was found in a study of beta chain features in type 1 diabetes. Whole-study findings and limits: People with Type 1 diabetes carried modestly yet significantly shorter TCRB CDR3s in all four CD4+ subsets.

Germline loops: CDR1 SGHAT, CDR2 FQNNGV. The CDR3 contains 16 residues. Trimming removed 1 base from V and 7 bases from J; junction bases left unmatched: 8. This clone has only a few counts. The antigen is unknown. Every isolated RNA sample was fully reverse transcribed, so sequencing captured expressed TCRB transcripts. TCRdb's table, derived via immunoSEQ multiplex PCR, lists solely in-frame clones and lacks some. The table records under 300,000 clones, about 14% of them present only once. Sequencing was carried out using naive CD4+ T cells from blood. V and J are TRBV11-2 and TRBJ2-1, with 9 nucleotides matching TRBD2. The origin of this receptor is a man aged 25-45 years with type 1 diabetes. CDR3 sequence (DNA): TGTGCCAGCAGCTTAGTGGGGCGGGGGGGTACAAATGAGCAGTTCTTC. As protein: CASSLVGRGGTNEQFF.